Below, 2 T cell receptor beta chains from the same sample are listed, as sequenced in a study of T cell repertoires in cytomegalovirus infection. MiXCR was run by TCRdb on the reads, yielding one entry per CDR3 protein. The table records 740,000 or so distinct CDR3 sequences, roughly 36% of them present only once. The sample was PBMCs. The receptors were gathered from a human donor in good health (CMV status not recorded). Some clones in this sample may be carry-over from other donors' samples.

The rearrangement joins TRBV7-9 to TRBJ2-3; 7 bases align to TRBD1. CDR3 length equals 17 residues. Looked up from germline, CDR1 is SEHNR and CDR2 is FQNEAQ (reference sequence). V lost 5 bases to trimming and J lost 2 bases; unmatched junction nucleotides: 13. The DNA of the CDR3 is TGTGCCAGCAGCCCCACGACAGGGCGAGCTCACACAGATACGCAGTATTTT. The encoded protein is CASSPTTGRAHTDTQYF.

This clonotype was found a few times. The rearrangement uses TRBV28 and TRBJ2-3, with D possibly TRBD1 on 6 matching bases. CDR1 and CDR2 (germline): MDHEN, SYDVKM. The CDR3 sequence is 15 residues long. V lost 4 bases and J lost 5, with 16 bases in between. DNA of the CDR3: TGTGCCAGCAGTTCAGGGGACATCTTCGGAGATACGCAGTATTTT. This translates into CASSSGDIFGDTQYF.